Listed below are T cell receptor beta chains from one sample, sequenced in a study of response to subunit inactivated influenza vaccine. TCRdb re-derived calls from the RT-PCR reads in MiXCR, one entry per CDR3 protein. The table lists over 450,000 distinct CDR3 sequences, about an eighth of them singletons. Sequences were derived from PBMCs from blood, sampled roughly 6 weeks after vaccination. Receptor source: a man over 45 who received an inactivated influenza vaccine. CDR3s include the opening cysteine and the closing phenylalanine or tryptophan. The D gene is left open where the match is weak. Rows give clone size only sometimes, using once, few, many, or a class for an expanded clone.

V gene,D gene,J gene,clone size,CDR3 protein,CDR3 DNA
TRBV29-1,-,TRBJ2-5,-,CSAAPTGELRGTQYF,TGCAGCGCCGCACCTACCGGGGAACTCAGGGGGACCCAGTACTTC
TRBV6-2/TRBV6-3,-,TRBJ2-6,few,CASLSGGGGANVLTF,TGTGCCAGCCTGAGTGGGGGTGGTGGGGCCAACGTCCTGACTTTC
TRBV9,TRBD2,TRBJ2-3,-,CASSVVSGGSTDTQYF,TGTGCCAGCAGCGTAGTTAGCGGGGGGAGCACAGATACGCAGTATTTT
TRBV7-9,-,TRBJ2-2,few,CASSSRDENTGELFF,TGTGCCAGCAGCTCCCGGGACGAAAACACCGGGGAGCTGTTTTTT
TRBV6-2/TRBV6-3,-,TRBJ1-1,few,CASSRGGAEAFF,TGTGCCAGCAGTCGGGGAGGTGCTGAAGCTTTCTTT
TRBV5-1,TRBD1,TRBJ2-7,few,CASSNGQVGYEQYF,TGCGCCAGCAGCAATGGACAGGTTGGGTACGAGCAGTACTTC
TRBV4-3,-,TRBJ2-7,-,CASSQRWAPLYEQYF,TGCGCCAGCAGCCAACGGTGGGCCCCACTCTACGAGCAGTACTTC
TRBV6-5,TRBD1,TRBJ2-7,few,CASSWGDRGMNEQYF,TGTGCCAGCAGTTGGGGGGACAGGGGGATGAACGAGCAGTACTTC
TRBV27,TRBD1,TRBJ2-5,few,CASSLSTGPLETQYF,TGTGCCAGCAGTTTATCGACAGGGCCCTTAGAGACCCAGTACTTC
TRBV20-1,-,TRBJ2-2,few,CSARDPARPGGELFF,TGCAGTGCTAGAGATCCCGCCCGGCCCGGCGGGGAGCTGTTTTTT
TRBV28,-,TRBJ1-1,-,CASSPTPNIENTEAFF,TGTGCCAGCAGTCCCACCCCCAACATAGAGAACACTGAAGCTTTCTTT
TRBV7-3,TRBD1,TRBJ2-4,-,CAFCWLGQQLAKNIQYF,TGTGCCTTCTGTTGGCTGGGACAGCAACTAGCCAAAAACATTCAGTACTTC
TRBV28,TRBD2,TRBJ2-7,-,CATGTSGGGYEQYF,TGTGCCACCGGGACTAGCGGGGGGGGGTACGAGCAGTACTTC
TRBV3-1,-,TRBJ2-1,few,CASSQGPYNEQFF,TGTGCCAGCAGCCAAGGCCCTTACAATGAGCAGTTCTTC
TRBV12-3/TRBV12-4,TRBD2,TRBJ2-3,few,CASSLGTSTQYF,TGTGCCAGCAGTCTGGGGACTAGTACACAGTATTTT
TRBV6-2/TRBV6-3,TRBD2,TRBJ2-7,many,CASSRPGLAVEQYF,TGTGCCAGCAGTCGGCCTGGACTAGCTGTCGAGCAGTACTTC
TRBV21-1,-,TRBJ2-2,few,CASSNTGTANTGELFF,TGTGCCAGCAGCAACACCGGGACAGCGAACACCGGGGAGCTGTTTTTT
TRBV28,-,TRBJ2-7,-,CAIGPVPLSYYEQYF,TGTGCCATCGGCCCCGTGCCCCTCAGCTATTACGAGCAGTACTTC
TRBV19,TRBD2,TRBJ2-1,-,CASSISRAGGYNEQFF,TGTGCCAGTAGTATATCGAGAGCGGGAGGATACAATGAGCAGTTCTTC